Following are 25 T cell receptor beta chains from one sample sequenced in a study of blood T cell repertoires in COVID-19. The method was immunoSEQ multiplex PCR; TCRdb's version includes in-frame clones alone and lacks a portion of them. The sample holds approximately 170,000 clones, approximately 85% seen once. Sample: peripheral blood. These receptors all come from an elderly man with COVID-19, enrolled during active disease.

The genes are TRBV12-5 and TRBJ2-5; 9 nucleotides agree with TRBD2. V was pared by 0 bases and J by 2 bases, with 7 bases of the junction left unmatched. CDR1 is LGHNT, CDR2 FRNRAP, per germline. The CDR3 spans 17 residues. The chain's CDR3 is CASGLVLGLARQETQYF. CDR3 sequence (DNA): TGTGCTAGTGGTTTGGTACTCGGACTAGCGCGTCAAGAGACCCAGTACTTC.

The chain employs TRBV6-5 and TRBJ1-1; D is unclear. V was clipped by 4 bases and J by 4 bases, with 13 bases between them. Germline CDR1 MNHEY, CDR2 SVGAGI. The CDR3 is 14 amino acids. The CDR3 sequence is CASSSTRSGTEAFF. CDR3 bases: TGTGCCAGCAGTTCCACACGGTCGGGCACTGAAGCTTTCTTT.

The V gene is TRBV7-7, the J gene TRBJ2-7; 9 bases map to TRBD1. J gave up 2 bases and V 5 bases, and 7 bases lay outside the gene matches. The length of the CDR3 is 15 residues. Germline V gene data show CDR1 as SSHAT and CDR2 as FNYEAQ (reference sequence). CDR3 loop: CASSTGTGRTYEQYF. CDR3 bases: TGTGCCAGCAGCACGGGGACAGGGAGAACCTACGAGCAGTACTTC.

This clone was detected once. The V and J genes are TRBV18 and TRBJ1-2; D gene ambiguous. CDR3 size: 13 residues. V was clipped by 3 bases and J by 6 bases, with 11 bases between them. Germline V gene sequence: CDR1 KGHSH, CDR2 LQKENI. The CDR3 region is CASSPRSWDGYTF. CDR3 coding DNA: TGTGCCAGCTCACCGCGGTCCTGGGATGGCTACACCTTC.

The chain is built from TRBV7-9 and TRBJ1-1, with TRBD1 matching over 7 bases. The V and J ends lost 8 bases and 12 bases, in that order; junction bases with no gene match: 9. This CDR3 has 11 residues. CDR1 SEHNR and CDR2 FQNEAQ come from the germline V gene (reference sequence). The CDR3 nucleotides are TGTGCCAGCGAACAGGGGTTAGTGCCTTTCTTT. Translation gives CASEQGLVPFF.

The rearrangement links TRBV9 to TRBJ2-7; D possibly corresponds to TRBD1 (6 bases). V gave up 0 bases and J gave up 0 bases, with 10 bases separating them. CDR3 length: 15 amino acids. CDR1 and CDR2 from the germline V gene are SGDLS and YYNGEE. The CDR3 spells CASSVATGHSYEQYF. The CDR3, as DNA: TGTGCCAGCAGCGTAGCGACAGGACACTCCTACGAGCAGTACTTC.

This chain's CDR3 is CASSQAATSGGPAKNIQYF. The DNA of the CDR3 is TGCGCCAGCAGCCAAGCGGCGACTAGCGGGGGCCCAGCCAAAAACATTCAGTACTTC. This sequence joins TRBV4-1 and TRBJ2-4; 12 positions match TRBD2. Trimming removed 1 base from V and 0 bases from J; junction bases left unmatched: 7. This CDR3 is built from 19 residues. Per germline, CDR1 MGHRA and CDR2 YSYEKL.

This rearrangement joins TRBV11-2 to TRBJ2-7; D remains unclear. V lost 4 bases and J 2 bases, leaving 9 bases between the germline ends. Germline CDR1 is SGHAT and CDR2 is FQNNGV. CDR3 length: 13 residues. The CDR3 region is CASSSPFPYEQYF. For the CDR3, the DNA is TGTGCCAGCAGCTCCCCATTCCCCTACGAGCAGTACTTC.

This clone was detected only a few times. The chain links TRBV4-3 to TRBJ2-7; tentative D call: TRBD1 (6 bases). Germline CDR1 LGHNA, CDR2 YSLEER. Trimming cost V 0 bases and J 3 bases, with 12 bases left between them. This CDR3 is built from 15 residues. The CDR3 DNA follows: TGCGCCAGCAGCCAAGATCCTGGACAGAGCTACGAGCAGTACTTC. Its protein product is CASSQDPGQSYEQYF.

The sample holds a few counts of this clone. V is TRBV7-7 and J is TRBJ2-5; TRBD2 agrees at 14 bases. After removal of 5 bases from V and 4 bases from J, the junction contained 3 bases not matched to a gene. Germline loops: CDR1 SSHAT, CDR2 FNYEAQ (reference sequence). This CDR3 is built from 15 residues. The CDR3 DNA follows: TGTGCCAGCAGCGCCGGGACTAGCGGGGGAGAGACCCAGTACTTC. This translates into CASSAGTSGGETQYF.

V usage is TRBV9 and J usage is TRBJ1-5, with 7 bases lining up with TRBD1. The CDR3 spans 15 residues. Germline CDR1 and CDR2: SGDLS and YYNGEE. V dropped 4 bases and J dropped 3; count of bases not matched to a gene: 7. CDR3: CASSSGQSYNQPQHF. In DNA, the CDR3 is TGTGCCAGCAGCTCGGGACAGAGTTACAATCAGCCCCAGCATTTT.

CDR3 in DNA: TGTGCCATCAGTCCCCGGACAGGGGCGAAAGGCTCCTACGAGCAGTACTTC. It codes for CAISPRTGAKGSYEQYF. The chain joins TRBV10-3 to TRBJ2-7; 9 bases match TRBD1. The junction had 11 bases not matched to a gene; V was cut back by 5 bases and J by 0 bases. Germline loops: CDR1 ENHRY, CDR2 SYGVKD. The CDR3 is made up of 17 amino acids.

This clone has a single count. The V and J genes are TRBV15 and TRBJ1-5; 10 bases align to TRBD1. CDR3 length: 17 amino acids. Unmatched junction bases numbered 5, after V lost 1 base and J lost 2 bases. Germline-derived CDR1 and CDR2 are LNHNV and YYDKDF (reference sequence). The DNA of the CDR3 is TGTGCCACCAGCAGAGTAAGACAGGGGGCTCGCAATCAGCCCCAGCATTTT. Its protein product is CATSRVRQGARNQPQHF. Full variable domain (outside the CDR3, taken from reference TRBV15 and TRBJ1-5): DAMVIQNPRYQVTQFGKPVTLSCSQTLNHNVMYWYQQKSSQAPKLLFHYYDKDFNNEADTPDNFQSRRPNTSFCFLDIRSPGLGDTAMYLCATSRVRQGARNQPQHFGDGTRLSIL.

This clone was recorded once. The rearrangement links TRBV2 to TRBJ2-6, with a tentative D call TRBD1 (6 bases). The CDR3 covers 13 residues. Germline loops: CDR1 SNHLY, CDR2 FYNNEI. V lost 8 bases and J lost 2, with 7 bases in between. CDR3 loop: CASEGAGANVLTF. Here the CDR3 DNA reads TGTGCCAGCGAGGGGGCTGGGGCCAACGTCCTGACTTTC.

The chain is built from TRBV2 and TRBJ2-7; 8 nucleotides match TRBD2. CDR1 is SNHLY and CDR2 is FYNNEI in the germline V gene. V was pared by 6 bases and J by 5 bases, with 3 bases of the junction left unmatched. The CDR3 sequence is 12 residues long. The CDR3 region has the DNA TGTGCCAGCAGCGCCGGGGGGGACGAGCAGTACTTC. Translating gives CASSAGGDEQYF.

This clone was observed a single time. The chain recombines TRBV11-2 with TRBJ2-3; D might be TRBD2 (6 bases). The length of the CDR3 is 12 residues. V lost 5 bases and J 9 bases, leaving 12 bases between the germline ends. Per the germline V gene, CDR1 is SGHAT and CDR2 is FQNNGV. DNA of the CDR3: TGTGCCAGCAGCCCCGGGGGAATCACGCAGTATTTT. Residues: CASSPGGITQYF.

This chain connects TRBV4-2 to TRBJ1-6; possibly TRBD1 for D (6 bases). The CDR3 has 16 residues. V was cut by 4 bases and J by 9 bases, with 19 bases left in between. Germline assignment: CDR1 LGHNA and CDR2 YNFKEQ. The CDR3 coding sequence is TGTGCCAGCAGCCCAGAAATAGGGACAACTAGTTCACCCCTCCACTTT. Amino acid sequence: CASSPEIGTTSSPLHF.

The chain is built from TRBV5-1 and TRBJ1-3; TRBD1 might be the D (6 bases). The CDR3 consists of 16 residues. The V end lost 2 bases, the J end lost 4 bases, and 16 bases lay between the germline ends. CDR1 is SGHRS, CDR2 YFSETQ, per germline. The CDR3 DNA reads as TGCGCCAGCAGCTTTCAAGTACAGGGATCGGGAAACACCATATATTTT. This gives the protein CASSFQVQGSGNTIYF.

CDR3 nucleotide sequence: TGTGCCAGCAGTTCGGCGGGCCTGAACACTGAAGCTTTCTTT. Protein sequence: CASSSAGLNTEAFF. The chain uses TRBV27 and TRBJ1-1, with D unresolved. V was trimmed by 4 bases and J by 0 bases, leaving 9 bases between them. This CDR3 region has 14 residues. CDR1 is MNHEY and CDR2 is SMNVEV in the germline V gene (reference sequence).

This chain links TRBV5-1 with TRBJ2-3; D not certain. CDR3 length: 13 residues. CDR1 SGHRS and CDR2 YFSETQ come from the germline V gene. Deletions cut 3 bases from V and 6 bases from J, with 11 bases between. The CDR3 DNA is TGCGCCAGCAGCTCTATCCCCACGGATACGCAGTATTTT. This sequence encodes CASSSIPTDTQYF.

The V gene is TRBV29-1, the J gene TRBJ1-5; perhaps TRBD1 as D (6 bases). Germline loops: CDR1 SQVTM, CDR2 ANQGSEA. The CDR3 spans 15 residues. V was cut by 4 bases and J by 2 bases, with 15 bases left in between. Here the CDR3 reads CSVGSAAGGNQPQHF. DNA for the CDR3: TGCAGCGTTGGAAGCGCCGCAGGGGGCAATCAGCCCCAGCATTTT.

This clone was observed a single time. CDR3 amino acids: CASSPPGQREKLFF. CDR3 DNA: TGTGCCAGTAGTCCACCTGGACAGCGAGAAAAACTGTTTTTT. The chain combines TRBV19 with TRBJ1-4; a weak D match, TRBD1 (6 bases). V was pared by 5 bases and J by 8 bases, with 15 bases between. The germline gives CDR1 LNHDA, CDR2 SQIVND (reference sequence). CDR3 length equals 14 residues.

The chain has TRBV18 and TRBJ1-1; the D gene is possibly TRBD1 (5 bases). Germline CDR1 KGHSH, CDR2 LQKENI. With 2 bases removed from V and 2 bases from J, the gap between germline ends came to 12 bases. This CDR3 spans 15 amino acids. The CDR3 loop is CASSPGGGGNTEAFF. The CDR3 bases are TGTGCCAGCTCACCAGGTGGGGGAGGAAACACTGAAGCTTTCTTT. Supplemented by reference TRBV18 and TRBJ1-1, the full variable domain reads NAGVMQNPRHLVRRRGQEARLRCSPMKGHSHVYWYRQLPEEGLKFMVYLQKENIIDESGMPKERFSAEFPKEGPSILRIQQVVRGDSAAYFCASSPGGGGNTEAFFGQGTRLTVV.

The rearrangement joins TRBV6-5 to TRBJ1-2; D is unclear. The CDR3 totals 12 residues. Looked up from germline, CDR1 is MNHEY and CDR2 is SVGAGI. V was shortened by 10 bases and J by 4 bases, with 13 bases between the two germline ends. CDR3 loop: CATSGFFYGYTF. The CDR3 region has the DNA TGTGCCACCAGCGGGTTTTTCTATGGCTACACCTTC.

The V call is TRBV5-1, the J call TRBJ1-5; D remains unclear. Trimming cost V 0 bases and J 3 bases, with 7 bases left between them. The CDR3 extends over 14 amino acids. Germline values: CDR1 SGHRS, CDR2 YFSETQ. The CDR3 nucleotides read TGCGCCAGCAGCTTGGGGCCCCCCAATCAGCCCCAGCATTTT. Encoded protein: CASSLGPPNQPQHF.